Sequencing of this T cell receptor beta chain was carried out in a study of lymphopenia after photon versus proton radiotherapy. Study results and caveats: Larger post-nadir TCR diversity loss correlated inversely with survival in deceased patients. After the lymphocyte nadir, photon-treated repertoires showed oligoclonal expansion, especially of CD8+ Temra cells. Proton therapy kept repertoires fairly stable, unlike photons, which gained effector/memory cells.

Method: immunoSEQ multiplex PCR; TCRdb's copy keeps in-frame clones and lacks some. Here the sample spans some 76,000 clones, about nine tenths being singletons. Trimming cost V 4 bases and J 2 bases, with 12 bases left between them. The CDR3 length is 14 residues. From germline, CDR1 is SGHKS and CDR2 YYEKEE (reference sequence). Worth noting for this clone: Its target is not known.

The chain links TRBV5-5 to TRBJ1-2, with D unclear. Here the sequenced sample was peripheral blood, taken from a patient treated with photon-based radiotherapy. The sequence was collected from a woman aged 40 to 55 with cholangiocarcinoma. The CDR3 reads CASSPGLRNYGYTF. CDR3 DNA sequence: TGTGCCAGCAGCCCGGGCCTCAGGAACTATGGCTACACCTTC.